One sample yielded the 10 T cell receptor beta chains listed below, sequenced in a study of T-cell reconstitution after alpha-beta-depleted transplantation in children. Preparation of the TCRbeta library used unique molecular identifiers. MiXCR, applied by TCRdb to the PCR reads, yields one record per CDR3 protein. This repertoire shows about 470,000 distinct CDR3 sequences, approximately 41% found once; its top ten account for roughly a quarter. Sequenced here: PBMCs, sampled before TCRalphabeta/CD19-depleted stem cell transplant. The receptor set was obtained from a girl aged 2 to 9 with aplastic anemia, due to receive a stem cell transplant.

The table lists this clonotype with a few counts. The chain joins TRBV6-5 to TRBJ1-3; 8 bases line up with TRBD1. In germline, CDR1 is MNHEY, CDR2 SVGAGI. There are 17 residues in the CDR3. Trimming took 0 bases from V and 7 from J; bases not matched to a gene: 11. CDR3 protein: CASSYSSWAGGLNTIYF. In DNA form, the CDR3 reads TGTGCCAGCAGTTACTCGAGTTGGGCAGGGGGCCTCAACACCATATATTTT.

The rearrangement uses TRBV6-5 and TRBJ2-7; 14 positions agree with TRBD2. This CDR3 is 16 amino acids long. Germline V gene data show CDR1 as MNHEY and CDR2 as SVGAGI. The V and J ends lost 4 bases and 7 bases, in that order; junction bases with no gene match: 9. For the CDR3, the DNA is TGTGCCAGCAGTTCTTCCTCCGGGACTAGCGGGAGTGAGCAGTACTTC. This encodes CASSSSSGTSGSEQYF.

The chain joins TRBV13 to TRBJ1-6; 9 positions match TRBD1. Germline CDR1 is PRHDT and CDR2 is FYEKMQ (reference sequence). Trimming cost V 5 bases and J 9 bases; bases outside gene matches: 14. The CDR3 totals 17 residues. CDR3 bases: TGTGCCAGCAGCCTTGTCCCGGGACAGGGCGCGGCTTCACCCCTCCACTTT. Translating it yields CASSLVPGQGAASPLHF.

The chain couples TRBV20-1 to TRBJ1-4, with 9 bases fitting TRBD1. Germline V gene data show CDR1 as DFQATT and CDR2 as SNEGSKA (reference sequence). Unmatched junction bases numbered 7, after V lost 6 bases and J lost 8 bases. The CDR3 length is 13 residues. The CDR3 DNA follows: TGCAGTGCGATACAGGGGGCGGGGGAAAAACTGTTTTTT. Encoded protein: CSAIQGAGEKLFF.

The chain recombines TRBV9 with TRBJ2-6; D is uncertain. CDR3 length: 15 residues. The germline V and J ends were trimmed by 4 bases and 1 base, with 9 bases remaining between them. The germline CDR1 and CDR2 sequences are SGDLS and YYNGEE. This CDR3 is CASSPPPSGANVLTF. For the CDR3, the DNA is TGTGCCAGCAGCCCCCCCCCTTCTGGGGCCAACGTCCTGACTTTC.

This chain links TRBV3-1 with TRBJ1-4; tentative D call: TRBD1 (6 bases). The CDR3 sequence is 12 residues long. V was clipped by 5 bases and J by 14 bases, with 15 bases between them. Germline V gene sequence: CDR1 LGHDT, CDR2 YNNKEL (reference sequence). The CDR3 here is CASSSPTGVLFF. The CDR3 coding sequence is TGTGCCAGCAGCTCGCCGACAGGAGTCCTGTTTTTT.

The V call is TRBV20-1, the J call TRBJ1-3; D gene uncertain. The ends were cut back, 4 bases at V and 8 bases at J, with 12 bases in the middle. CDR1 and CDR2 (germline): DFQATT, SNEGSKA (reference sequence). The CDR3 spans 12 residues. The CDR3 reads CSAIGTWDTIYF. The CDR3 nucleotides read TGCAGTGCTATTGGCACTTGGGACACCATATATTTT.

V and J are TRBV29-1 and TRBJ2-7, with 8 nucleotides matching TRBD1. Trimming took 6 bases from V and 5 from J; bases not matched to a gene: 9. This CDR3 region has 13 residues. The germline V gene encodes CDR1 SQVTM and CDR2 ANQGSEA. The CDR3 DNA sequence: TGCAGCGTCGTGGACAGGGACGGCGACGAGCAGTACTTC. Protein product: CSVVDRDGDEQYF.

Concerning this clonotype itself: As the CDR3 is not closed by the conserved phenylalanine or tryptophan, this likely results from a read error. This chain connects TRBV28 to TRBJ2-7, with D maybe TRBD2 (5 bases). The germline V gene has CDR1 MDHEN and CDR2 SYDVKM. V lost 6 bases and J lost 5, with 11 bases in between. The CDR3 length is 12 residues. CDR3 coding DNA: TGTGCCAGCAGCAACCGAGGGAACGAGCAGTACTTG. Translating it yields CASSNRGNEQYL.

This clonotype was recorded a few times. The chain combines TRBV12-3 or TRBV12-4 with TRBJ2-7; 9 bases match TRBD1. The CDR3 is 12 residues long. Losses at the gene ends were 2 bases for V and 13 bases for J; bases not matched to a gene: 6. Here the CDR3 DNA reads TGTGCCAGCAGTTTACTACAGGGGGCGAAATACTTC. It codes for CASSLLQGAKYF.